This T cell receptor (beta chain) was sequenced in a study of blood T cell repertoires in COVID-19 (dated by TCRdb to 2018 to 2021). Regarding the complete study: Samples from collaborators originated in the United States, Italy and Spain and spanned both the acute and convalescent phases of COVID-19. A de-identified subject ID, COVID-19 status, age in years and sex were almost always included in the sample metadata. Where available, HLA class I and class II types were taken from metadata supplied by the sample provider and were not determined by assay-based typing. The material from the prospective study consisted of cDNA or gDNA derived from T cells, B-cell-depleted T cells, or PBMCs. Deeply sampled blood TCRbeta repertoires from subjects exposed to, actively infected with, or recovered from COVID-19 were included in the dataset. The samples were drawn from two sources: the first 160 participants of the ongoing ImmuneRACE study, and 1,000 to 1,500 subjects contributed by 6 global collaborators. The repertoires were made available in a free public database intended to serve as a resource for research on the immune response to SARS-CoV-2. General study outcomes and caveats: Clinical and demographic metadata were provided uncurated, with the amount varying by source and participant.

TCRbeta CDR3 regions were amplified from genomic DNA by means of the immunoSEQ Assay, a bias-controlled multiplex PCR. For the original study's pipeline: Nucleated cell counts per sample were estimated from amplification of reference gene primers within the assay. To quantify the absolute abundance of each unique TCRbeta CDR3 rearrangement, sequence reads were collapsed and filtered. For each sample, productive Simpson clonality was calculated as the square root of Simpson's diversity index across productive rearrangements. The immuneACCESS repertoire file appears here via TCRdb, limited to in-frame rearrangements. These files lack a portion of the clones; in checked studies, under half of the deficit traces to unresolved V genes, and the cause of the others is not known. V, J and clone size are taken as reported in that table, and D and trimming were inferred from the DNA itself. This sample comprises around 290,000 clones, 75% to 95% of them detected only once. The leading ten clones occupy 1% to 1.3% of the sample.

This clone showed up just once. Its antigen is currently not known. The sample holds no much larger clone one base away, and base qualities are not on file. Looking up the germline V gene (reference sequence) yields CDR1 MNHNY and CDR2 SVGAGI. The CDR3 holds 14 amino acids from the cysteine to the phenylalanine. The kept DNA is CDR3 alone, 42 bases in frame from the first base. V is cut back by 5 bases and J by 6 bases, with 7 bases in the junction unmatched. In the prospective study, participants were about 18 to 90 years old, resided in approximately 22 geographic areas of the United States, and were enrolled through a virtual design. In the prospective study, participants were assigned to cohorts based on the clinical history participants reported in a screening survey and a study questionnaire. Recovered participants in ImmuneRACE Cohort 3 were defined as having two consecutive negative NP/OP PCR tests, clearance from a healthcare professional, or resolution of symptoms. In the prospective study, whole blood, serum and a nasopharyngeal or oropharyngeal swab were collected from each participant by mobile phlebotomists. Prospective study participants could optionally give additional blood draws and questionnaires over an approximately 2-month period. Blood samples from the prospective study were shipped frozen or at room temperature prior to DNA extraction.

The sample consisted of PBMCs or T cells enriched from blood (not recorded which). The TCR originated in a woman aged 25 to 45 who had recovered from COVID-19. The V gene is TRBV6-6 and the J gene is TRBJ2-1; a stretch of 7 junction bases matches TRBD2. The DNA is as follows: TGTGCCAGCAGTAAACGCGGGGGTGTCAATGAGCAGTTCTTC. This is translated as CASSKRGGVNEQFF.